These 25 T cell receptor beta chains originate from one sample sequenced in a study of spatial heterogeneity in lung cancer. TCRdb analysed the 5' RACE reads with MiXCR anew, one entry per CDR3 protein. The table includes more than 60,000 distinct CDR3 sequences, around 7.8% detected once. Regarding time point: sample taken at primary tumor resection. The sequences come from PBMCs, collected at surgery. The receptors here all came from a male donor with early-stage non-small cell lung cancer.

The chain is built from TRBV29-1 and TRBJ2-3; 8 bases line up with TRBD2. CDR1 and CDR2 (germline): SQVTM, ANQGSEA. The CDR3 sequence is 13 residues long. J gave up 5 bases and V 7 bases, and 8 bases lay outside the gene matches. Written as DNA, the CDR3 is TGCAGCGGCCGGGGGGGGCAAGGAGATACGCAGTATTTT. Its translation is CSGRGGQGDTQYF.

This clonotype was counted at least ten times. This rearrangement joins TRBV11-3 to TRBJ2-7; no firm D call. Germline V CDR1 and CDR2: SGHNT, YENEEA. V lost 5 bases to trimming and J lost 2 bases, with 10 bases between them. The CDR3 covers 13 residues. This chain's CDR3 is CASSRTWAYEQYF. The CDR3 region has the DNA TGTGCCAGCAGCCGCACATGGGCCTACGAGCAGTACTTC.

Ten or more counts support this clonotype. The J gene is TRBJ2-7, the V gene TRBV10-3; no definite D call. The CDR3 is made up of 13 amino acids. V was shortened by 4 bases and J by 2 bases, with 9 bases between the two germline ends. Per the germline V gene, CDR1 is ENHRY and CDR2 is SYGVKD. As DNA, the CDR3 is TGTGCCATCAGTGGCGATCAAGCCTACGAGCAGTACTTC. Its translation: CAISGDQAYEQYF.

This clonotype has just a few counts. The chain uses TRBV6-6 and TRBJ2-1, with a tentative D call TRBD2 (6 bases). This CDR3 contains 16 residues. Between the trimmed V and J ends, which lost 2 bases and 6 bases, there was a span of 17 bases. Looked up from germline, CDR1 is MNHNY and CDR2 is SVGAGI (reference sequence). For the CDR3, the DNA is TGTGCCAGCAGTTACCCGGGGCCGCGGGGATCCAATGAGCAGTTCTTC. Translating it yields CASSYPGPRGSNEQFF.

This clonotype appeared a few times. In DNA form, the CDR3 reads TGTGCCAGCAGCGTTACCGGGACCGATTACGAGCAGTACTTC. It encodes CASSVTGTDYEQYF. The chain joins TRBV9 to TRBJ2-7; D assignment may be TRBD1 or TRBD2 (5 bases each). V was clipped by 2 bases and J by 4 bases, with 13 bases between them. Germline assignment: CDR1 SGDLS and CDR2 YYNGEE. The CDR3 spans 14 residues. The full variable domain, in which reference TRBV9 and TRBJ2-7 provide the parts outside the CDR3, is DSGVTQTPKHLITATGQRVTLRCSPRSGDLSVYWYQQSLDQGLQFLIQYYNGEERAKGNILERFSAQQFPDLHSELNLSSLELGDSALYFCASSVTGTDYEQYFGPGTRLTVT.

This clonotype was seen many times. The V call is TRBV7-9, the J call TRBJ1-1; 7 nucleotides line up with TRBD1. J lost 10 bases, V lost 5 bases, and 19 bases had no gene match. The CDR3 extends over 16 amino acids. Per the germline V gene, CDR1 is SEHNR and CDR2 is FQNEAQ (reference sequence). The CDR3 nucleotides read TGTGCCAGCAGCCGACGTGTTACAGGGGTAGCCACGGGAGCTTTCTTT. It encodes CASSRRVTGVATGAFF.

Many counts were recorded for this clonotype. The genes are TRBV29-1 and TRBJ2-7; 8 nucleotides agree with TRBD1. V shed 8 bases and J 3 bases; nucleotides not matched to a gene: 6. The CDR3 has 12 amino acids. Per germline, CDR1 SQVTM and CDR2 ANQGSEA. The CDR3 nucleotides read TGCAGCACCGCGGACAGGGTCTACGAGCAGTACTTC. Its translation is CSTADRVYEQYF.

This clonotype was observed many times. The genes are TRBV9 and TRBJ2-7; D is possibly TRBD1 (6 bases). This CDR3 spans 15 amino acids. The V gene's germline CDR1 is SGDLS and CDR2 YYNGEE. V was trimmed by 3 bases and J by 4 bases, leaving 17 bases between them. CDR3 amino acids: CASSASQGSVYEQYF. The CDR3 bases are TGTGCCAGCAGCGCCTCCCAGGGGAGTGTGTACGAGCAGTACTTC.

Ten or more counts support this clonotype. The V call is TRBV20-1, the J call TRBJ2-7, with D perhaps given as TRBD1 or TRBD2 (6 bases each). CDR3 length: 13 amino acids. V dropped 2 bases and J dropped 6 bases, with 14 bases sitting between them. The germline CDR1 and CDR2 sequences are DFQATT and SNEGSKA (reference sequence). CDR3 DNA: TGCAGTGCTAGACCCCAGGGGAGGAGCGAGCAGTACTTC. Amino acid sequence: CSARPQGRSEQYF.

The rearrangement joins TRBV4-1 to TRBJ2-3; no definite D call. Trimming removed 0 bases at V and 3 bases at J, with 10 bases between. The CDR3 loop spans 15 amino acids. The germline CDR1 and CDR2 sequences are MGHRA and YSYEKL. CDR3 sequence (DNA): TGCGCCAGCAGCCAAGACCCCCCTGGGACAGATACGCAGTATTTT. Translating gives CASSQDPPGTDTQYF.

This clonotype occurred many times. The chain links TRBV5-1 to TRBJ2-1, with D uncertain. The length of the CDR3 is 13 residues. Germline values: CDR1 SGHRS, CDR2 YFSETQ. The V and J ends lost 3 bases and 7 bases respectively, with 11 bases between them. The CDR3 spells CASSSELKNEQFF. The CDR3 DNA reads TGCGCCAGCAGCTCCGAATTAAAAAATGAGCAGTTCTTC.

In this sample, this clonotype turned up many times. In nucleotides, the CDR3 is TGTGCCAGCAGTCTCGGGACAGTTAGCAATCAGCCCCAGCATTTT. The encoded protein is CASSLGTVSNQPQHF. The genes are TRBV6-2 or TRBV6-3 and TRBJ1-5; 7 nucleotides agree with TRBD1. V trimming: 5 bases; J trimming: 0 bases; junction bases outside the gene matches: 4. Germline V lookup: CDR1 MNHEY, CDR2 SVGEGT. This CDR3 contains 15 residues.

This clonotype was seen only a few times. V usage is TRBV20-1 and J usage is TRBJ2-1; D ambiguous. V was trimmed by 2 bases and J by 0 bases, leaving 5 bases between them. The CDR3 consists of 13 residues. CDR1 and CDR2 from the germline V gene are DFQATT and SNEGSKA (reference sequence). This CDR3 reads CSARSTSYNEQFF. The CDR3 coding sequence is TGCAGTGCTAGATCCACCTCCTACAATGAGCAGTTCTTC.

Ten or more counts support this clonotype. The V and J genes are TRBV29-1 and TRBJ1-2, with D possibly matching TRBD1 (5 bases). This CDR3 contains 12 residues. CDR1 SQVTM and CDR2 ANQGSEA come from the germline V gene. Between the trimmed V and J ends, which lost 5 bases and 5 bases, there was a span of 12 bases. CDR3 amino acids: CSVSQGNYGYTF. CDR3 in DNA: TGCAGCGTTTCCCAGGGAAATTATGGCTACACCTTC. Combining the CDR3 with reference TRBV29-1 and TRBJ1-2 gives the whole variable domain SAVISQKPSRDICQRGTSLTIQCQVDSQVTMMFWYRQQPGQSLTLIATANQGSEATYESGFVIDKFPISRPNLTFSTLTVSNMSPEDSSIYLCSVSQGNYGYTFGSGTRLTVV.

This clonotype was counted at least ten times. J is TRBJ1-2 and V is TRBV7-2; D is undetermined. Germline lookup yields CDR1 SGHTA and CDR2 FQGNSA. V lost 6 bases and J 4 bases, leaving 15 bases between the germline ends. The CDR3 spans 14 residues. CDR3 protein: CASRTAGVGYGYTF. The CDR3 nucleotides are TGTGCCAGCAGAACCGCTGGGGTCGGCTATGGCTACACCTTC.

V gene TRBV5-1 combines with J gene TRBJ2-5; TRBD2 matches at 12 bases. V trimming: 3 bases; J trimming: 1 base; junction bases outside the gene matches: 4. The CDR3 contains 16 residues. Germline CDR1 SGHRS, CDR2 YFSETQ. CDR3 DNA sequence: TGCGCCAGCAGCTCCGGACTAGCGGGACCCCAAGAGACCCAGTACTTC. It yields the protein CASSSGLAGPQETQYF.

This clonotype has at least ten counts. The V gene is TRBV11-3, the J gene TRBJ2-1, with 11 bases aligning to TRBD2. Trimming cost V 4 bases and J 5 bases; bases outside gene matches: 13. Germline V gene sequence: CDR1 SGHNT, CDR2 YENEEA. The CDR3 sequence is 18 residues long. The CDR3 protein is CASSSGTSGYHGNNEQFF. The DNA of the CDR3 is TGTGCCAGCAGCTCAGGGACTAGCGGATACCACGGAAACAATGAGCAGTTCTTC.

This clonotype was counted at least ten times. The chain employs TRBV13 and TRBJ1-1, with 10 bases lining up with TRBD1. After removal of 0 bases from V and 5 bases from J, the junction contained 6 bases not matched to a gene. From germline, CDR1 is PRHDT and CDR2 FYEKMQ (reference sequence). The CDR3 has 16 residues. CDR3 sequence reads: CASSLGGTGVRTEAFF. Written as DNA, the CDR3 is TGTGCCAGCAGCTTAGGAGGGACAGGGGTGAGAACTGAAGCTTTCTTT.

This clonotype has a handful of counts. This sequence joins TRBV3-1 and TRBJ2-7, with D possibly being TRBD2 (6 bases). CDR1 LGHDT and CDR2 YNNKEL come from the germline V gene (reference sequence). The CDR3 covers 15 residues. Trimming left V 1 base short and J 3 bases short, with 13 bases between. CDR3 nucleotide sequence: TGTGCCAGCAGCCAAGCTGGGGGGAGACGCTACGAGCAGTACTTC. Its protein product is CASSQAGGRRYEQYF.

The V call is TRBV12-2, the J call TRBJ1-1. TRBV12-2 is labeled a pseudogene. The CDR3 loop spans 14 amino acids. Here the CDR3 reads CASRCGTLNTEAFF. Here the CDR3 DNA reads TGTGCAAGTCGCTGCGGAACTTTGAACACTGAAGCTTTCTTT.

This clonotype has a handful of counts. The chain couples TRBV20-1 to TRBJ2-7, with TRBD1 as a possible D gene (6 bases). Germline V gene lookup returns CDR1 DFQATT and CDR2 SNEGSKA (reference sequence). This CDR3 is built from 14 residues. V gave up 2 bases and J gave up 5 bases, with 16 bases separating them. This CDR3 reads CSARTGRGWHEQYF. DNA for the CDR3: TGCAGTGCTAGAACAGGGAGAGGTTGGCACGAGCAGTACTTC.

This clonotype was found a few times. The rearrangement uses TRBV12-3 or TRBV12-4 and TRBJ1-2, with D possibly matching TRBD1 (5 bases). With 2 bases removed from V and 2 bases from J, the gap between germline ends came to 9 bases. The CDR3 spans 14 residues. Here the CDR3 DNA reads TGTGCCAGCAGTTTAAGGGGAGCAAACTATGGCTACACCTTC. Its translation: CASSLRGANYGYTF.

The chain couples TRBV18 to TRBJ1-1; D is unclear. The germline V gene encodes CDR1 KGHSH and CDR2 LQKENI. The V end was cut by 4 bases, the J end by 3 bases, with 9 bases between. CDR3 length: 13 amino acids. DNA of the CDR3: TGTGCCAGCTCACGCGGCGGGGACACTGAAGCTTTCTTT. As protein: CASSRGGDTEAFF.

The genes are TRBV20-1 and TRBJ2-3; D gene ambiguous. The CDR3 is made up of 12 amino acids. V lost 6 bases and J lost 0, with 7 bases in between. Germline-derived CDR1 and CDR2 are DFQATT and SNEGSKA (reference sequence). Written as DNA, the CDR3 is TGCAGTGCCCGGCCTAGCACAGATACGCAGTATTTT. Its translation: CSARPSTDTQYF.

The gene calls are TRBV20-1 and TRBJ1-1; D ambiguous. Between the trimmed V and J ends, which lost 1 base and 0 bases, there was a span of 9 bases. The CDR3 covers 14 residues. The germline gives CDR1 DFQATT, CDR2 SNEGSKA (reference sequence). DNA for the CDR3: TGCAGTGCTAGAGTAGGCCAAATGAACACTGAAGCTTTCTTT. Encoded protein: CSARVGQMNTEAFF.